This T cell receptor (beta chain) emerged from a study of T cell repertoires in cytomegalovirus infection. Across the whole study: It was the public TCR beta signatures that indicated both CMV infection and matching HLA type. Study-level findings and limits: Within the response measured ex vivo, HLA-C-restricted CMV-specific TCR beta clonotypes were dominant.

This CDR3 has 16 amino acids. V lost 2 bases and J 6 bases, leaving 19 bases between the germline ends. The germline CDR1 and CDR2 sequences are SEHNR and FQNEAQ (reference sequence). This clonotype was observed a few times. Its antigen remains unidentified. TCRdb reprocessed the reads via MiXCR and lists one record per CDR3 protein. The top ten clones hold approximately 4.3% of a sample with some 200,000 distinct CDR3 sequences, 7.5% to 10% of them seen once. The specimen was PBMCs. This receptor was obtained from a human donor in good health (CMV status not recorded). Some clones in this sample may be carry-over from other donors' samples. The genes are TRBV7-9 and TRBJ2-5; the D gene is possibly TRBD1 (5 bases). The CDR3 region has the DNA TGTGCCAGCAGCTTAAGTCAAGGGGCCGAGAGGCAGACCCAGTACTTC. This codes for CASSLSQGAERQTQYF.